This T cell receptor beta chain stems from a study of multiple sclerosis patients with progressive multifocal leukoencephalopathy. The CDR3 has 15 amino acids. The V gene end was trimmed by 4 bases and the J gene end by 0 bases; junction bases not matched to a gene: 5. Germline V gene data show CDR1 as LGHNA and CDR2 as YSLEER. This clone is categorized as medium-sized. Profiling relied on immunoSEQ multiplex PCR, and the TCRdb table lists in-frame clones only, not all of them. The table lists approximately 35,000 clones, more than 85% of them singletons. Time point specified: time of PML onset. V usage is TRBV4-3 and J usage is TRBJ2-7; 8 nucleotides agree with TRBD2. The sequences come from PBMCs, collected from a patient treated with natalizumab. The TCR was taken from a human donor with progressive multifocal leukoencephalopathy. The CDR3 sequence: CASSPTSGSSYEQYF. In DNA, the CDR3 is TGCGCCAGCAGCCCCACTAGCGGAAGCTCCTACGAGCAGTACTTC.